One sample yielded the 22 T cell receptor beta chains listed below, sequenced in a study of blood T cell repertoires in COVID-19. Using immunoSEQ multiplex PCR, the repertoire was profiled, and TCRdb retains in-frame clones only, with some absent. Here the sample spans around 110,000 clones, around 80% being singletons. Sequences were obtained from peripheral blood. These receptors were obtained from a man between 65 and 85 years old with active or convalescent COVID-19.

This chain joins TRBV19 and TRBJ1-5; tentative D call: TRBD1 (6 bases). Germline CDR1 reads LNHDA; CDR2 reads SQIVND (reference sequence). The CDR3 contains 15 residues. V was clipped by 5 bases and J by 3 bases, with 14 bases between them. Here the CDR3 DNA reads TGTGCCAGTAGTTGGGCGAGACAGGTCAATCAGCCCCAGCATTTT. Encoded protein: CASSWARQVNQPQHF.

In DNA, the CDR3 is TGTGCCAGCAGTTACCGGGACAGGGGGTACGAGCAGTACTTC. This gives the protein CASSYRDRGYEQYF. The chain combines TRBV6-5 with TRBJ2-7; 11 bases align to TRBD1. Germline V gene data show CDR1 as MNHEY and CDR2 as SVGAGI. Losses at the gene ends were 2 bases for V and 4 bases for J; bases not matched to a gene: 1. The CDR3 spans 14 residues.

The rearrangement links TRBV6-1 to TRBJ2-1; 9 bases map to TRBD1. Trimming took 3 bases from V and 0 from J; bases not matched to a gene: 6. The CDR3 consists of 17 residues. CDR1 and CDR2 (germline): MNHNS, SASEGT. The CDR3 bases are TGTGCCAGCAGTGATCCCCAGACAGGGGGCTCCTACAATGAGCAGTTCTTC. Amino acids: CASSDPQTGGSYNEQFF.

This chain uses TRBV5-5 with TRBJ2-6; 8 nucleotides line up with TRBD1. V trimming: 2 bases; J trimming: 2 bases; junction bases outside the gene matches: 6. From germline, CDR1 is SGHKS and CDR2 YYEKEE (reference sequence). The CDR3 has 17 amino acids. This CDR3 reads CASSFQGAPAGANVLTF. The CDR3, as DNA: TGTGCCAGCAGCTTTCAGGGGGCGCCGGCTGGGGCCAACGTCCTGACTTTC. The whole variable domain, filled in from reference TRBV5-5 and TRBJ2-6, reads DAGVTQSPTHLIKTRGQQVTLRCSPISGHKSVSWYQQVLGQGPQFIFQYYEKEERGRGNFPDRFSARQFPNYSSELNVNALLLGDSALYLCASSFQGAPAGANVLTFGAGSRLTVL.

The chain joins TRBV6-5 to TRBJ2-7; D may be TRBD1 (6 bases). Germline CDR1 and CDR2: MNHEY and SVGAGI. V was cut by 5 bases and J by 3 bases, with 11 bases left in between. The CDR3 sequence is 13 residues long. The CDR3 region has the DNA TGTGCCAGCAGTAAGGGACATTTCTACGAGCAGTACTTC. Its protein product is CASSKGHFYEQYF.

The CDR3 here is CASSRTPSGDEQYF. DNA for the CDR3: TGTGCCAGCAGCCGGACGCCGAGCGGAGACGAGCAGTACTTC. The chain recombines TRBV6-5 with TRBJ2-7; a weak D match, TRBD2 (5 bases). The germline V and J ends were trimmed by 6 bases and 5 bases, with 17 bases remaining between them. CDR3 length: 14 residues. CDR1 and CDR2 (germline): MNHEY, SVGAGI.

This clone was observed a handful of times. The chain is built from TRBV6-5 and TRBJ2-3; TRBD1 matches at 8 bases. The germline V gene has CDR1 MNHEY and CDR2 SVGAGI. The CDR3 loop spans 14 amino acids. V lost 6 bases, J lost 3 bases, and 5 bases stayed unmatched. The CDR3 nucleotides are TGTGCCAGCAGCCTTGACAGGGGAACAGATACGCAGTATTTT. Translation: CASSLDRGTDTQYF.

The chain combines TRBV4-3 with TRBJ2-1; a possible D gene is TRBD2 (5 bases). CDR1 and CDR2 from the germline V gene are LGHNA and YSLEER. Trimming cost V 0 bases and J 3 bases, with 6 bases left between them. CDR3 length: 14 amino acids. The CDR3 here is CASSQDGGYNEQFF. As DNA, the CDR3 is TGCGCCAGCAGCCAAGATGGAGGCTACAATGAGCAGTTCTTC.

The rearrangement joins TRBV9 to TRBJ2-3; a weak D match, TRBD2 (6 bases). CDR1 SGDLS and CDR2 YYNGEE come from the germline V gene. The CDR3 length is 16 residues. V was cut by 3 bases and J by 3 bases, with 17 bases left in between. Here the CDR3 reads CASSASFGRGTDTQYF. The CDR3 coding sequence is TGTGCCAGCAGCGCATCATTCGGGAGAGGAACAGATACGCAGTATTTT.

The table lists this clone with a few counts. V and J are TRBV5-4 and TRBJ2-3; TRBD2 aligns across 12 bases. Germline lookup yields CDR1 SGHNT and CDR2 YYREEE (reference sequence). The trim removed 6 bases at V and 6 bases at J, leaving 14 bases unmatched. The CDR3 is 17 amino acids. The CDR3 loop reads CASTPGGGLAGSDTQYF. CDR3 bases: TGTGCCAGCACCCCCGGGGGAGGACTAGCGGGATCGGATACGCAGTATTTT.

The V call is TRBV2, the J call TRBJ2-7; 7 bases match TRBD2. CDR3 length equals 15 residues. Per germline, CDR1 SNHLY and CDR2 FYNNEI. The V and J ends lost 2 bases and 6 bases, in that order; junction bases with no gene match: 10. The CDR3 region has the DNA TGTGCCAGCAGTGAAAAAAGGCTAGCGGTAGGCGAGCAGTACTTC. Its protein is CASSEKRLAVGEQYF.

This sequence joins TRBV6-5 and TRBJ2-5, with 11 bases aligning to TRBD2. This CDR3 is built from 16 residues. With 0 bases clipped from V and 1 base from J, the junction kept 1 base outside the gene matches. Germline CDR1 is MNHEY and CDR2 is SVGAGI. The CDR3 DNA is TGTGCCAGCAGTTACTCCGGGACTAGCGGCCAAGAGACCCAGTACTTC. Residues: CASSYSGTSGQETQYF.

J is TRBJ1-5 and V is TRBV28; 7 bases are a match to TRBD1. The junction had 21 bases not matched to a gene; V was cut back by 2 bases and J by 5 bases. This CDR3 has 20 residues. Germline assignment: CDR1 MDHEN and CDR2 SYDVKM. The CDR3 here is CASSLIRPYSQGRGDQPQHF. The CDR3 nucleotides are TGTGCCAGCAGTTTAATCCGCCCATACTCACAGGGGCGGGGGGATCAGCCCCAGCATTTT.

The CDR3 DNA is TGCGCCAGCAGCCCGGCAGAGACACGCGGAAACACCATATATTTT. Protein: CASSPAETRGNTIYF. This sequence joins TRBV5-1 and TRBJ1-3; D call uncertain. Per the germline V gene, CDR1 is SGHRS and CDR2 is YFSETQ. The CDR3 has 15 residues. The V gene lost 4 bases and the J gene lost 4 bases, with 15 bases spanning the gap.

The V and J genes are TRBV14 and TRBJ2-7, with TRBD1 matching 9 bases. The CDR3 spans 21 residues. Germline-derived CDR1 and CDR2 are SGHDN and FVKESK. V dropped 6 bases and J dropped 5; count of bases not matched to a gene: 29. The CDR3 bases are TGTGCCAGCAGTAAAGGGTCGGGACAGGGACGCCGGGGGTGGATGATCGACGAGCAGTACTTC. Protein sequence: CASSKGSGQGRRGWMIDEQYF.

The chain recombines TRBV11-3 with TRBJ1-2; 7 bases agree with TRBD1. V was clipped by 3 bases and J by 4 bases; unmatched bases: 5. Germline V CDR1 and CDR2: SGHNT, YENEEA. The CDR3 extends over 14 amino acids. CDR3 DNA sequence: TGTGCCAGCAGCTTGACCGGGACAGTCTATGGCTACACCTTC. Encoded protein: CASSLTGTVYGYTF.

The rearrangement uses TRBV7-2 and TRBJ1-2; D possibly corresponds to TRBD1 (5 bases). The CDR3 is made up of 15 amino acids. V lost 5 bases and J 6 bases, leaving 19 bases between the germline ends. Germline CDR1 SGHTA, CDR2 FQGNSA. The CDR3 spells CASSPTLGQPNGYTF. CDR3 DNA: TGTGCCAGCAGCCCAACATTGGGGCAGCCTAATGGCTACACCTTC.

This chain uses TRBV18 with TRBJ1-1, with TRBD1 identical over 12 bases. Trimming cost V 3 bases and J 3 bases; bases outside gene matches: 2. This CDR3 spans 15 amino acids. Germline CDR1 is KGHSH and CDR2 is LQKENI. This CDR3 reads CASSPGTGGHTEAFF. CDR3 nucleotides: TGTGCCAGCTCACCGGGGACAGGGGGCCACACTGAAGCTTTCTTT.

V gene TRBV12-3 or TRBV12-4 combines with J gene TRBJ2-7; perhaps TRBD1 as D (5 bases). The CDR3 has 12 amino acids. The V end was cut by 5 bases, the J end by 5 bases, with 10 bases between. In DNA form, the CDR3 reads TGTGCCAGCAGTCTAGGGGCCCACGAGCAGTACTTC. Its protein is CASSLGAHEQYF.

The chain has TRBV4-1 and TRBJ2-3, with 10 positions matching TRBD2. V gave up 2 bases and J gave up 0 bases; unmatched junction bases: 2. Germline V gene sequence: CDR1 MGHRA, CDR2 YSYEKL. There are 16 residues in the CDR3. In nucleotides, the CDR3 is TGCGCCAGCAGCCAAACTAGCGGGACTAGCACAGATACGCAGTATTTT. The encoded protein is CASSQTSGTSTDTQYF.

The chain carries TRBV6-2 or TRBV6-3 and TRBJ2-1, with TRBD1 matching over 8 bases. In germline, CDR1 is MNHEY, CDR2 SVGEGT. J lost 9 bases, V lost 0 bases, and 4 bases had no gene match. This CDR3 contains 14 residues. DNA of the CDR3: TGTGCCAGCAGTTACTCGGCAGGGGGCTTTGAGCAGTTCTTC. This encodes CASSYSAGGFEQFF.

This chain uses TRBV2 with TRBJ1-6; D not resolved. The length of the CDR3 is 13 residues. V was cut by 8 bases and J by 6 bases, with 11 bases left in between. The germline CDR1 and CDR2 sequences are SNHLY and FYNNEI. The CDR3 DNA reads as TGTGCCAGCGTCAGAGGGTTTAATTCACCCCTCCACTTT. It is translated as CASVRGFNSPLHF.